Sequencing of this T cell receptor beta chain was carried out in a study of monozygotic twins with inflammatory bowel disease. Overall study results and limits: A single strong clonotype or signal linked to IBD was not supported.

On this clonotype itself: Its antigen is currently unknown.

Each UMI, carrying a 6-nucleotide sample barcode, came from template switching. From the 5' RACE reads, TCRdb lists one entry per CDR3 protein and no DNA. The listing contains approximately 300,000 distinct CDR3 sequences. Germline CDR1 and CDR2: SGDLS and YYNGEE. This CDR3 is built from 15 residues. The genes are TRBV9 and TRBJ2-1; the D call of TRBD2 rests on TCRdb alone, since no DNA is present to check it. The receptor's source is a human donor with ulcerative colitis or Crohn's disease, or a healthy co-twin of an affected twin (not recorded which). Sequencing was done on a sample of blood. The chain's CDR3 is CASSVEASGDNEQFF.